The next 30 T cell receptor beta chains were all read from a single sample in a study of blood T cell repertoires in COVID-19 (dated by TCRdb to 2020 to 2021). Libraries were prepared through the immunoSEQ multiplex PCR assay. Entries here come from immuneACCESS through TCRdb and include only in-frame sequences with V and J called. Some clones fail to appear in such tables; in the studies checked, an unresolved V gene covers under half of the shortfall, and the cause of the remainder is unknown. The sample contains some 300,000 clones, just under 90% of them found a single time. Clones ranked in the top ten supply 6.3% of the sample. The sequencing sample was made of peripheral blood. The receptor set was obtained from a woman between 45 and 60 years old with COVID-19, enrolled during active disease.

In this sample, this clone turned up a few times. The V gene is TRBV19, the J gene TRBJ2-1; 7 nucleotides match TRBD1. The ends lost 5 bases at V and 2 bases at J; junction bases unmatched: 12. The CDR3 spans 17 residues. Germline CDR1 is LNHDA and CDR2 is SQIVND (reference sequence). CDR3 nucleotides: TGTGCCAGTAGTGACAAAGGGGGCTTTAAAGCCTACAATGAGCAGTTCTTC. This sequence encodes CASSDKGGFKAYNEQFF.

The chain recombines TRBV27 with TRBJ2-7; a possible D gene is TRBD1 (5 bases). V lost 3 bases and J lost 7, with 19 bases in between. CDR3 length: 15 residues. The V gene's germline CDR1 is MNHEY and CDR2 SMNVEV (reference sequence). The chain's CDR3 is CASSFSDSRVGEQYF. The CDR3 nucleotides are TGTGCCAGCAGTTTCTCCGACAGTAGGGTGGGGGAGCAGTACTTC.

This chain connects TRBV30 to TRBJ1-1, with D perhaps matching TRBD1 (6 bases). The CDR3 contains 12 residues. The V end lost 0 bases, the J end lost 11 bases, and 13 bases lay between the germline ends. CDR1 and CDR2 from the germline V gene are GTSNPN and SVGIG (reference sequence). The CDR3 coding sequence is TGTGCCTGGAGTGTACGGGGACAAAGGGCTTTCTTT. Amino acids: CAWSVRGQRAFF.

In the case of this clone: One junction end does not reproduce the germline sequence, and a read error may be involved. CDR3: CASSPRTGASTDAQYF. The CDR3 nucleotides read TGTGCCAGCTCACCAAGGACAGGGGCTTCCACAGATGCGCAGTATTTT. V usage is TRBV18 and J usage is TRBJ2-3, with 9 bases matching TRBD1. This CDR3 comprises 16 residues. CDR1 and CDR2 from the germline V gene are KGHSH and LQKENI.

This clone has a single count. V gene TRBV9 combines with J gene TRBJ2-7, with 7 bases aligning to TRBD2. The CDR3 spans 13 residues. Trimming cost V 0 bases and J 4 bases; bases outside gene matches: 1. Germline assignment: CDR1 SGDLS and CDR2 YYNGEE. The CDR3, as DNA: TGTGCCAGCAGCGTAGGGGACTATTACGAGCAGTACTTC. Encoded protein: CASSVGDYYEQYF.

This rearrangement joins TRBV30 to TRBJ2-7; no clear D. Germline V gene lookup returns CDR1 GTSNPN and CDR2 SVGIG (reference sequence). V lost 5 bases and J lost 2, with 16 bases in between. The CDR3 has 14 amino acids. The CDR3, as DNA: TGTGCCTGGGCCCCGACACCGTTAACCTACGAGCAGTACTTC. Its translation: CAWAPTPLTYEQYF.

The rearrangement links TRBV21-1 to TRBJ2-7; the D segment call TRBD1 is taken from the table without a DNA check. TRBV21-1 is reported as a pseudogene. There are 13 residues in the CDR3. The CDR3 is CASSNPGPYEQYF. The CDR3 region has the DNA TGTGCCAGCAGCAATCCAGGTCCCTACGAGCAGTACTTC.

The rearrangement joins TRBV29-1 to TRBJ2-7, with a tentative D call TRBD1 (5 bases). The germline V and J ends were trimmed by 6 bases and 1 base, with 7 bases remaining between them. Germline loops: CDR1 SQVTM, CDR2 ANQGSEA. This CDR3 region has 11 residues. CDR3 sequence reads: CSVRQSYEQYF. CDR3 nucleotide sequence: TGCAGCGTGAGACAGTCCTACGAGCAGTACTTC.

The chain joins TRBV14 to TRBJ1-1; 7 nucleotides align to TRBD1. Looked up from germline, CDR1 is SGHDN and CDR2 is FVKESK. The CDR3 has 16 amino acids. V shed 0 bases, J shed 3 bases, and the junction held 7 bases outside the gene matches. The DNA for the CDR3 is TGTGCCAGCAGCCAAGACCTCGGGACAGTGGACACTGAAGCTTTCTTT. Protein: CASSQDLGTVDTEAFF.

The rearrangement uses TRBV3-1 (or the pseudogene TRBV3-2) and TRBJ2-1; TRBD2 might be the D (6 bases). Germline V gives CDR1 LGHDT, CDR2 YNNKEL (reference sequence). The CDR3 spans 14 residues. Trimming shortened V by 7 bases and J by 7 bases, and 17 bases separated the two germline ends. CDR3 sequence: CASNRAGSGNEQFF. The CDR3, as DNA: TGTGCCAGCAACCGTGCGGGGTCCGGAAATGAGCAGTTCTTC.

The gene calls are TRBV24-1 and TRBJ2-1, with 7 bases matching TRBD2. Germline CDR1 reads KGHDR; CDR2 reads SFDVKD. After removal of 3 bases from V and 10 bases from J, the junction contained 14 bases not matched to a gene. The CDR3 consists of 16 residues. CDR3 amino acids: CATSDAKSGTYGEQFF. Here the CDR3 DNA reads TGTGCCACCAGTGATGCCAAGAGCGGGACTTATGGAGAGCAGTTCTTC.

V and J are TRBV27 and TRBJ1-5; D remains ambiguous. The CDR3 extends over 13 amino acids. CDR1 and CDR2 from the germline V gene are MNHEY and SMNVEV (reference sequence). The V and J ends lost 8 bases and 0 bases respectively, with 8 bases between them. The CDR3 DNA reads TGTGCCAGCGACGACTCTAGCAATCAGCCCCAGCATTTT. Protein sequence: CASDDSSNQPQHF.

The rearrangement links TRBV28 to TRBJ2-1; TRBD2 aligns across 10 bases. The CDR3 is 16 amino acids. The trim removed 8 bases at V and 3 bases at J, leaving 10 bases unmatched. Germline CDR1 reads MDHEN; CDR2 reads SYDVKM. CDR3: CASPPSSGRDYNEQFF. The CDR3 region has the DNA TGTGCCAGCCCCCCCTCTAGCGGGAGAGACTACAATGAGCAGTTCTTC.

V usage is TRBV7-2 and J usage is TRBJ1-2; no reliable D call. The CDR3 is made up of 15 amino acids. V lost 1 base and J lost 1, with 10 bases in between. Per the germline V gene, CDR1 is SGHTA and CDR2 is FQGNSA. CDR3: CASSLDGSGNYGYTF. In DNA form, the CDR3 reads TGTGCCAGCAGCTTAGACGGCAGCGGTAACTATGGCTACACCTTC.

The chain links TRBV15 to TRBJ2-3, with TRBD2 matching 8 bases. CDR3 length: 16 amino acids. The germline gives CDR1 LNHNV, CDR2 YYDKDF (reference sequence). CDR3 nucleotide sequence: TGTGGGAGGAGGCGGGAGGCCCCTCGGGACACAGATACGCAGTATTTT. Its protein is CGRRREAPRDTDTQYF.

The chain couples TRBV7-6 to TRBJ2-7; 13 positions match TRBD2. The CDR3 has 15 residues. Germline CDR1 SGHVS, CDR2 FNYEAQ. V trimming: 5 bases; J trimming: 2 bases; junction bases outside the gene matches: 3. CDR3 region: CASSPGTSGTYEQYF. The CDR3 DNA reads TGTGCCAGCAGCCCTGGGACTAGCGGGACCTACGAGCAGTACTTC.

This clone showed up just a few times. V is TRBV21-1 and J is TRBJ1-1. TRBV21-1 counts as a pseudogene. This CDR3 has 17 residues. The CDR3 protein is CASSARGRAVGNTEAFF. The CDR3 nucleotides read TGTGCCAGCAGCGCCCGCGGGAGGGCTGTGGGGAACACTGAAGCTTTCTTT.

This chain joins TRBV11-2 and TRBJ2-3; TRBD2 might be the D (5 bases). CDR1 is SGHAT, CDR2 FQNNGV, per germline. V was shortened by 5 bases and J by 0 bases, with 15 bases between the two germline ends. The CDR3 sequence is 16 residues long. The CDR3 loop reads CASSLEAPGSTDTQYF. Here the CDR3 DNA reads TGTGCCAGCAGCCTGGAGGCCCCAGGAAGCACAGATACGCAGTATTTT.

CDR3 residues: CASSLFSYNEQFF. In nucleotides, the CDR3 is TGTGCCAGCAGCCTCTTCTCCTACAATGAGCAGTTCTTC. J is TRBJ2-1 and V is TRBV3-1 (or the pseudogene TRBV3-2); D unresolved. This CDR3 region has 13 residues. CDR1 is LGHDT and CDR2 is YNNKEL in the germline V gene (reference sequence). V was trimmed by 4 bases and J by 0 bases, leaving 4 bases between them.

This clone was counted between two and nine times. V is TRBV5-1 and J is TRBJ2-1; 8 nucleotides align to TRBD1. V shed 2 bases and J 8 bases; nucleotides not matched to a gene: 12. This CDR3 is 16 amino acids long. Per germline, CDR1 SGHRS and CDR2 YFSETQ. This CDR3 reads CASSFSSDRDFYEQFF. The CDR3 DNA follows: TGCGCCAGCAGCTTTTCCTCGGACAGGGACTTCTATGAGCAGTTCTTC.

The J gene is TRBJ2-7, the V gene TRBV11-2, with 12 bases identical to TRBD2. This CDR3 is built from 18 residues. CDR1 and CDR2 from the germline V gene are SGHAT and FQNNGV. V shed 0 bases, J shed 0 bases, and the junction held 6 bases outside the gene matches. The CDR3 DNA reads as TGTGCCAGCAGCTTAGATTGGGAGACTAGCGGGAGCTCCTACGAGCAGTACTTC. Its translation is CASSLDWETSGSSYEQYF.

The chain couples TRBV25-1 to TRBJ1-1, with D unclear. There are 18 residues in the CDR3. Deletions cut 1 base from V and 1 base from J, with 19 bases between. Per germline, CDR1 MGHDK and CDR2 SYGVNS. CDR3 nucleotides: TGTGCCAGCAGTGAATCCTTTTGGTCTACCAATCCGAACACTGAAGCTTTCTTT. Protein product: CASSESFWSTNPNTEAFF.

The genes are TRBV30 and TRBJ1-4; TRBD1 agrees at 8 bases. The length of the CDR3 is 14 residues. Germline V gene sequence: CDR1 GTSNPN, CDR2 SVGIG (reference sequence). The ends lost 0 bases at V and 7 bases at J; junction bases unmatched: 4. The CDR3 sequence is CAWSVQGGREKLFF. The DNA of the CDR3 is TGTGCCTGGAGTGTACAGGGGGGGCGTGAAAAACTGTTTTTT. Full variable domain (missing parts from reference TRBV30 and TRBJ1-4): SQTIHQWPATLVQPVGSPLSLECTVEGTSNPNLYWYRQAAGRGLQLLFYSVGIGQISSEVPQNLSASRPQDRQFILSSKKLLLSDSGFYLCAWSVQGGREKLFFGSGTQLSVL.

In DNA form, the CDR3 reads TGTGCCACCAGTGAACACGGGACAGGCATCTCTGGGGCCAACGTCCTGACTTTC. It translates to CATSEHGTGISGANVLTF. The genes are TRBV24-1 and TRBJ2-6; 8 nucleotides align to TRBD1. The CDR3 contains 18 residues. The germline V gene encodes CDR1 KGHDR and CDR2 SFDVKD. V trimming: 4 bases; J trimming: 0 bases; junction bases outside the gene matches: 7.

Only a few counts were recorded for this clone. The V and J genes are TRBV28 and TRBJ1-2; 7 bases are shared with TRBD1. V lost 4 bases to trimming and J lost 0 bases; unmatched junction nucleotides: 2. The CDR3 sequence is 14 residues long. Germline CDR1 and CDR2: MDHEN and SYDVKM. The DNA for the CDR3 is TGTGCCAGCAGTTCCGGGACAGCTAACTATGGCTACACCTTC. Amino acids: CASSSGTANYGYTF.

The chain links TRBV18 to TRBJ2-1, with D perhaps matching TRBD2 (5 bases). Trimming shortened V by 11 bases and J by 1 base, and 9 bases separated the two germline ends. Germline-derived CDR1 and CDR2 are KGHSH and LQKENI. CDR3 length equals 12 residues. CDR3 sequence (DNA): TGTGCCTCCCGGGAATCCTACAATGAGCAGTTCTTC. Its translation: CASRESYNEQFF.

This clone was found once. The chain links TRBV4-1 to TRBJ2-3; D not resolved. This CDR3 spans 14 amino acids. V lost 1 base, J lost 4 bases, and 9 bases lay in between. Germline CDR1 is MGHRA and CDR2 is YSYEKL. CDR3 loop: CASSQATLSDTQYF. In nucleotides, the CDR3 is TGCGCCAGCAGCCAAGCCACCCTATCAGATACGCAGTATTTT.

This chain uses TRBV9 with TRBJ2-1; perhaps TRBD1 as D (6 bases). Trimming took off 0 bases at V and 4 bases at J, with 11 bases between the two ends. The germline CDR1 and CDR2 sequences are SGDLS and YYNGEE. CDR3 length: 15 residues. The CDR3 nucleotides are TGTGCCAGCAGCGTAGCACCGGGACAATACAATGAGCAGTTCTTC. Amino acid sequence: CASSVAPGQYNEQFF.

The chain uses TRBV6-2 or TRBV6-3 and TRBJ2-1; no clear D gene. Trimming pared 2 bases from V and 7 bases from J, leaving 6 bases between. Germline-derived CDR1 and CDR2 are MNHEY and SVGEGT. The CDR3 loop spans 12 amino acids. CDR3 DNA: TGTGCCAGCAGTTACAAGCTGAATGAGCAGTTCTTC. Translated: CASSYKLNEQFF.

The chain has TRBV30 and TRBJ1-6; D might be TRBD1 (5 bases). The CDR3 spans 17 residues. The ends were cut back, 7 bases at V and 0 bases at J, with 19 bases in the middle. Germline CDR1 and CDR2: GTSNPN and SVGIG (reference sequence). CDR3 protein: CASTPDGGSSYNSPLHF. The CDR3 nucleotides are TGTGCCTCAACCCCGGACGGGGGGAGCTCCTATAATTCACCCCTCCACTTT.